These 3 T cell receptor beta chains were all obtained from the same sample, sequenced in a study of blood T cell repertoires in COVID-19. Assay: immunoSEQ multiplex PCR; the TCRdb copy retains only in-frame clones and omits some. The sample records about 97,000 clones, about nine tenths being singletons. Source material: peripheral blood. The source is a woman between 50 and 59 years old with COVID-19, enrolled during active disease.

Here the CDR3 DNA reads TGTGCCAGCTCACCCTTGACTAGCGGGGGGGTTGATGAGCAGTTCTTC. It specifies CASSPLTSGGVDEQFF. J is TRBJ2-1 and V is TRBV18; TRBD2 agrees at 14 bases. V shed 3 bases, J shed 8 bases, and the junction held 6 bases outside the gene matches. Germline V gives CDR1 KGHSH, CDR2 LQKENI. The CDR3 extends over 16 amino acids.

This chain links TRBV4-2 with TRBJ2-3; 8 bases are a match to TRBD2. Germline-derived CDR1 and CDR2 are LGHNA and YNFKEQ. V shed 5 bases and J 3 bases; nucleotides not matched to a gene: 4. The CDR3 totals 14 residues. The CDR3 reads CASSGGLVTDTQYF. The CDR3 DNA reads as TGTGCCAGCAGCGGGGGACTAGTAACAGATACGCAGTATTTT.

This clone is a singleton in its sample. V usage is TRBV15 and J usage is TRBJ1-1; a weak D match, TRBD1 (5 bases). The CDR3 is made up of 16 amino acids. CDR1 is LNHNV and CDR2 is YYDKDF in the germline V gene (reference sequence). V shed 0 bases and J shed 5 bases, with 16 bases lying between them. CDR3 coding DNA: TGTGCCACCAGCAGAGATGGGGCGGGGGTAGCGACTGAAGCTTTCTTT. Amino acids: CATSRDGAGVATEAFF.